This T cell receptor (beta chain) was sequenced for a study of blood T cell repertoires in COVID-19 (dated by TCRdb to the early 2020s). Regarding the research as a whole: The collaborator samples originated in the United States, Italy and Spain and spanned the acute and convalescent phases of COVID-19. The material from the prospective study consisted of cDNA or gDNA derived from T cells, B-cell-depleted T cells, or PBMCs. Subjects who had been exposed to COVID-19, were actively infected with it, or had recovered from it provided the deeply sampled blood TCRbeta repertoires that made up the dataset. The repertoires were made available in a free public database intended to serve as a resource for research on the immune response to SARS-CoV-2. Samples came from the ongoing ImmuneRACE study (first 160 participants) plus 1,254 subjects from 6 global collaborators. Sample metadata almost always included a de-identified subject ID, COVID-19 status, age in years and sex. Where available, HLA class I and class II types were obtained from metadata supplied by the sample provider rather than from assay-based typing. The investigation overall reported the following: Clinical and demographic metadata were provided uncurated, with the amount varying by source and participant.

TCRbeta CDR3 regions were amplified from genomic DNA using the immunoSEQ Assay, a bias-controlled multiplex PCR. The published analysis was carried out like this. Within the assay, amplification of reference gene primers was used to estimate how many nucleated cells each sample contained. To quantify the absolute abundance of each unique TCRbeta CDR3 rearrangement, sequence reads were collapsed and filtered. Productive Simpson clonality was computed per sample as the square root of Simpson's diversity index over productive rearrangements. Held by TCRdb, this immuneACCESS table contains in-frame sequences only and omits some clones. Under half of the omission traces to an unresolved V gene where checked; the cause of the rest is unknown. V, J and clone size are taken as reported in that table, and D and trimming were inferred from the DNA itself. The sample table lists 100,000 to 150,000 clones, 70% to 90% of them with a count of one. Jointly, the top ten make up about a tenth of the sample.

Regarding this clone: What this receptor recognizes is not known. No base qualities exist here, and no much larger clone lies one base off it.

Each collaborating institution followed its own protocols to collect whole blood in K2EDTA tubes. For TCRbeta analysis, collaborators shipped samples as frozen whole blood, isolated PBMCs, or DNA extracted from either of those sample types. The junction shows trimming of 2 bases on V and 4 bases on J, and the gene matches do not reach 5 bases of it. Based on the germline V gene (reference sequence), the CDR1 and CDR2 sequences are SEHNR and FQNEAQ. Taken from cysteine to phenylalanine, the CDR3 has 15 residues. Solely the CDR3 DNA is kept, with 45 bases framed from the first base. The sequence is built from TRBV7-9 and TRBJ2-1; TRBD1 agrees with 7 junctional bases. This receptor was identified in a man in his fifties with acute or convalescent COVID-19. Sequencing was done on a sample of peripheral blood. In nucleotides, the sequence is TGTGCCAGCAGCTTAAAGGGACAGCTTTACAATGAGCAGTTCTTC. Its amino acids are CASSLKGQLYNEQFF.